The 31 T cell receptor beta chains below come from one sample, sequenced in a study of blood T cell repertoires in COVID-19. Method: immunoSEQ multiplex PCR; TCRdb's copy keeps in-frame clones and lacks some. The sample yields over 150,000 clones, 85% seen once. The sample consisted of PBMCs or T cells enriched from blood (not recorded which). Every receptor here comes from a man in his forties who had recovered from COVID-19.

CDR3 amino acids: CASSPTGLEGELFF. The CDR3 DNA reads TGTGCCAGCTCACCAACAGGGCTGGAGGGGGAGCTGTTTTTT. V gene TRBV18 combines with J gene TRBJ2-2, with D possibly being TRBD1 (6 bases). V was shortened by 2 bases and J by 8 bases, with 12 bases between the two germline ends. This CDR3 region has 14 residues. Germline V CDR1 and CDR2: KGHSH, LQKENI.

V gene TRBV30 combines with J gene TRBJ2-7; tentatively, D is TRBD1 (6 bases). Germline assignment: CDR1 GTSNPN and CDR2 SVGIG (reference sequence). V lost 0 bases and J 7 bases, leaving 19 bases between the germline ends. The CDR3 is 15 residues long. CDR3: CAWSVLAGPRGEQYF. CDR3 sequence (DNA): TGTGCCTGGAGTGTGTTGGCAGGTCCTAGGGGGGAGCAGTACTTC.

J is TRBJ2-7 and V is TRBV5-6; 11 bases fit TRBD2. The CDR3 length is 16 residues. Germline V gene lookup returns CDR1 SGHDT and CDR2 YYEEEE. Trimming removed 1 base from V and 4 bases from J; junction bases left unmatched: 7. CDR3 protein: CASSLLFGTSGYEQYF. CDR3 sequence (DNA): TGTGCCAGCAGCTTGTTGTTCGGGACTAGCGGATACGAGCAGTACTTC.

The rearrangement links TRBV2 to TRBJ1-4; 7 bases align to TRBD1. The CDR3 loop spans 14 amino acids. With V trimmed by 5 bases and J by 8 bases, 8 bases remained unmatched. Germline CDR1 is SNHLY and CDR2 is FYNNEI. The CDR3 reads CASSTGTVVEKLFF. As DNA, the CDR3 is TGTGCCAGCAGTACCGGGACAGTAGTAGAAAAACTGTTTTTT.

V usage is TRBV5-5 and J usage is TRBJ1-2; 7 nucleotides line up with TRBD1. Germline V gene data show CDR1 as SGHKS and CDR2 as YYEKEE (reference sequence). J gave up 2 bases and V 4 bases, and 8 bases lay outside the gene matches. The CDR3 consists of 15 residues. The CDR3 coding sequence is TGTGCCAGCAGCGCCAGACAGGGCTCAAACTATGGCTACACCTTC. This codes for CASSARQGSNYGYTF.

This sequence joins TRBV11-2 and TRBJ1-2, with 7 bases identical to TRBD1. Trimming took 5 bases from V and 8 from J; bases not matched to a gene: 14. This CDR3 comprises 15 residues. Germline lookup yields CDR1 SGHAT and CDR2 FQNNGV. The CDR3 sequence: CASSPQGVGPGGYTF. DNA for the CDR3: TGTGCCAGCAGCCCTCAGGGGGTCGGACCGGGGGGCTACACCTTC. Complete variable domain (other parts from reference TRBV11-2 and TRBJ1-2): EAGVAQSPRYKIIEKRQSVAFWCNPISGHATLYWYQQILGQGPKLLIQFQNNGVVDDSQLPKDRFSAERLKGVDSTLKIQPAKLEDSAVYLCASSPQGVGPGGYTFGSGTRLTVV.

The rearrangement uses TRBV14 and TRBJ2-7; TRBD1 is a possible D gene (7 bases). V was trimmed by 4 bases and J by 2 bases, leaving 18 bases between them. This CDR3 region has 16 residues. Germline CDR1 reads SGHDN; CDR2 reads FVKESK. CDR3 loop: CASSPLGGGLTYEQYF. The CDR3 region has the DNA TGTGCCAGCAGCCCATTAGGAGGGGGCCTCACCTACGAGCAGTACTTC.

The CDR3 DNA reads TGTGCCAGCAGAGCAACAGGGGCCACTGAAGCTTTCTTT. Translation: CASRATGATEAFF. V and J are TRBV7-9 and TRBJ1-1, with TRBD1 matching 7 bases. The germline gives CDR1 SEHNR, CDR2 FQNEAQ (reference sequence). After removal of 6 bases from V and 4 bases from J, the junction contained 5 bases not matched to a gene. This CDR3 region has 13 residues.

The chain has TRBV30 and TRBJ1-3, with 7 bases aligning to TRBD1. This CDR3 spans 15 amino acids. Germline CDR1 GTSNPN, CDR2 SVGIG (reference sequence). J lost 1 base, V lost 3 bases, and 6 bases had no gene match. In nucleotides, the CDR3 is TGTGCCTGGAGAAGACAGGGATTATCTGGAAACACCATATATTTT. As protein: CAWRRQGLSGNTIYF.

This clone has only a few counts. The rearrangement joins TRBV2 to TRBJ2-3, with TRBD2 matching over 8 bases. Germline CDR1 reads SNHLY; CDR2 reads FYNNEI. The CDR3 extends over 13 amino acids. V dropped 7 bases and J dropped 1; count of bases not matched to a gene: 1. CDR3 loop: CASTGGGTDTQYF. The CDR3 DNA sequence: TGTGCCAGCACGGGAGGGGGCACAGATACGCAGTATTTT.

This clone was found once. V and J are TRBV12-5 and TRBJ2-1; D is possibly TRBD2 (6 bases). Germline lookup yields CDR1 LGHNT and CDR2 FRNRAP. V lost 6 bases and J lost 2, with 14 bases in between. The CDR3 sequence is 15 residues long. The CDR3 is CASGRRGNTYNEQFF. The CDR3 nucleotides read TGTGCTAGTGGCCGCCGGGGGAACACCTACAATGAGCAGTTCTTC.

The CDR3 reads CATSESGTGAEAFF. CDR3 nucleotide sequence: TGTGCCACCAGTGAGTCCGGGACAGGAGCCGAAGCTTTCTTT. This sequence joins TRBV24-1 and TRBJ1-1; TRBD1 aligns across 8 bases. This CDR3 is built from 14 residues. V was pared by 4 bases and J by 8 bases, with 8 bases of the junction left unmatched. Germline-derived CDR1 and CDR2 are KGHDR and SFDVKD.

The chain couples TRBV30 to TRBJ1-2; D is uncertain. The V gene lost 5 bases and the J gene lost 3 bases, with 7 bases spanning the gap. Germline CDR1 reads GTSNPN; CDR2 reads SVGIG (reference sequence). The CDR3 loop spans 11 amino acids. CDR3 DNA sequence: TGTGCCTGGTCCCCTCACTATGGCTACACCTTC. Amino acids: CAWSPHYGYTF.

The table lists this clone with a count of one. The rearrangement joins TRBV3-1 (or the pseudogene TRBV3-2) to TRBJ1-5; TRBD1 agrees at 12 bases. Germline V gene lookup returns CDR1 LGHDT and CDR2 YNNKEL (reference sequence). Germline trimming cut 1 base from V and 11 bases from J; bases unmatched to any gene: 12. CDR3 length: 17 amino acids. In DNA, the CDR3 is TGTGCCAGCAGCCAAGGGAGACCGGGACAGGGGGCTCCGGCCCAGCATTTT. This gives the protein CASSQGRPGQGAPAQHF.

The rearrangement uses TRBV19 and TRBJ1-1; 8 bases line up with TRBD1. The germline gives CDR1 LNHDA, CDR2 SQIVND (reference sequence). J lost 5 bases, V lost 4 bases, and 6 bases had no gene match. The CDR3 spans 14 residues. CDR3 coding DNA: TGTGCCAGTAGTACGCAGGGGGCGTGGACTGAAGCTTTCTTT. Residues: CASSTQGAWTEAFF.

In DNA, the CDR3 is TGTGCCAGTAGTATTAGGGGACAGGGGTCCTACGAGCAGTACTTC. As protein: CASSIRGQGSYEQYF. The chain has TRBV19 and TRBJ2-7; 10 bases are a match to TRBD1. The CDR3 sequence is 15 residues long. CDR1 LNHDA and CDR2 SQIVND come from the germline V gene (reference sequence). Trimming at V came to 3 bases and at J to 1 base, leaving 3 bases not matched to a gene.

The rearrangement uses TRBV4-1 and TRBJ1-1; D remains ambiguous. The CDR3 is 16 residues long. The V end was cut by 1 base, the J end by 0 bases, with 12 bases between. Looked up from germline, CDR1 is MGHRA and CDR2 is YSYEKL. The CDR3 nucleotides are TGCGCCAGCAGCCAAGTCCTATTTACAGTGAACACTGAAGCTTTCTTT. Translation gives CASSQVLFTVNTEAFF.

V and J are TRBV5-6 and TRBJ1-1; D remains ambiguous. Deletions cut 1 base from V and 7 bases from J, with 14 bases between. CDR1 SGHDT and CDR2 YYEEEE come from the germline V gene. The CDR3 consists of 14 residues. The DNA for the CDR3 is TGTGCCAGCAGCTTGCAGGCCCGCCCCTTTGAAGCTTTCTTT. The encoded protein is CASSLQARPFEAFF.

This sequence joins TRBV12-3 or TRBV12-4 and TRBJ2-7; 7 nucleotides match TRBD1. With V trimmed by 6 bases and J by 4 bases, 3 bases remained unmatched. The CDR3 totals 12 residues. DNA for the CDR3: TGTGCCAGCAGATGGGGACAGTACGAGCAGTACTTC. Translation gives CASRWGQYEQYF.

The chain joins TRBV7-9 to TRBJ2-1; weak D call: TRBD2 (6 bases). Trimming removed 1 base from V and 3 bases from J, with 13 bases in between. The CDR3 length is 16 residues. CDR1 and CDR2 (germline): SEHNR, FQNEAQ (reference sequence). The CDR3 protein is CASSLGRTTFYNEQFF. CDR3 coding DNA: TGTGCCAGCAGCTTAGGTCGGACTACATTCTACAATGAGCAGTTCTTC.

V and J are TRBV5-1 and TRBJ1-4; 9 positions match TRBD1. Trimming cost V 3 bases and J 4 bases; bases outside gene matches: 7. The germline gives CDR1 SGHRS, CDR2 YFSETQ. The CDR3 totals 16 residues. The CDR3 sequence is CASSYIPTGGNEKLFF. The CDR3 nucleotides are TGCGCCAGCAGCTATATACCGACAGGGGGTAATGAAAAACTGTTTTTT.

V and J are TRBV7-9 and TRBJ1-4; no clear D. This CDR3 has 16 residues. The germline gives CDR1 SEHNR, CDR2 FQNEAQ (reference sequence). V lost 4 bases to trimming and J lost 8 bases, with 20 bases between them. This chain's CDR3 is CASSSPTQRGIEKLFF. DNA of the CDR3: TGTGCCAGCAGCTCCCCCACCCAGCGGGGAATAGAAAAACTGTTTTTT.

The V and J genes are TRBV27 and TRBJ2-7, with TRBD1 identical over 8 bases. Germline V gene sequence: CDR1 MNHEY, CDR2 SMNVEV (reference sequence). The CDR3 runs to 14 residues. V was clipped by 4 bases and J by 2 bases; unmatched bases: 4. The CDR3 loop reads CASSSAGGTYEQYF. The DNA for the CDR3 is TGTGCCAGCAGTTCAGCAGGGGGCACCTACGAGCAGTACTTC.

The CDR3 nucleotides read TGTGCCAGTAGTACGGACAGGGGGCGCGAAAAACTGTTTTTT. This gives the protein CASSTDRGREKLFF. The rearrangement uses TRBV19 and TRBJ1-4; 11 bases fit TRBD1. In germline, CDR1 is LNHDA, CDR2 SQIVND (reference sequence). V lost 4 bases, J lost 8 bases, and 3 bases stayed unmatched. The CDR3 consists of 14 residues.

The CDR3 spells CASSAGLAGPTLLTDTQYF. In DNA, the CDR3 is TGTGCCAGCAGTGCGGGACTAGCGGGGCCAACTTTACTCACAGATACGCAGTATTTT. The chain uses TRBV27 and TRBJ2-3, with 13 bases aligning to TRBD2. After removal of 5 bases from V and 2 bases from J, the junction contained 13 bases not matched to a gene. The CDR3 has 19 residues. The germline gives CDR1 MNHEY, CDR2 SMNVEV (reference sequence).

J is TRBJ1-1 and V is TRBV29-1; D perhaps matches TRBD1 (5 bases). V lost 5 bases, J lost 1 base, and 14 bases lay in between. Germline V gives CDR1 SQVTM, CDR2 ANQGSEA. CDR3 length: 14 amino acids. This CDR3 reads CSVSGRLSNTEAFF. The CDR3 DNA follows: TGCAGCGTTTCAGGGCGACTCTCGAACACTGAAGCTTTCTTT.

The sample holds one count of this clone. The chain carries TRBV3-1 (or the pseudogene TRBV3-2) and TRBJ1-6; D is unclear. CDR3 length equals 17 residues. The ends were cut back, 3 bases at V and 9 bases at J, with 21 bases in the middle. The germline gives CDR1 LGHDT, CDR2 YNNKEL (reference sequence). For the CDR3, the DNA is TGTGCCAGCAGCCAGGGCCCGGGAGGGTTAGTTGGTTCACCCCTCCACTTT. It yields the protein CASSQGPGGLVGSPLHF.

V is TRBV9 and J is TRBJ1-3, with 8 nucleotides matching TRBD1. Unmatched junction bases numbered 1, after V lost 3 bases and J lost 2 bases. The CDR3 is 14 amino acids. Germline V gene lookup returns CDR1 SGDLS and CDR2 YYNGEE. CDR3 sequence: CASSDRGAGNTIYF. CDR3 bases: TGTGCCAGCAGCGACAGGGGGGCTGGAAACACCATATATTTT.

The rearrangement uses TRBV2 and TRBJ2-5; 10 bases match TRBD1. V lost 5 bases and J lost 7; bases outside the gene matches: 4. Germline V CDR1 and CDR2: SNHLY, FYNNEI. The CDR3 consists of 13 residues. CDR3 DNA: TGTGCCAGCAGTACAGGACAGGGGGGGACCCAGTACTTC. It codes for CASSTGQGGTQYF.

As regards this clone: Its ends do not fully match the called genes, so a read error is possible. The V gene is TRBV27, the J gene TRBJ2-7; TRBD2 aligns across 7 bases. The CDR3 loop spans 14 amino acids. Germline CDR1 is MNHEY and CDR2 is SMNVEV (reference sequence). The CDR3 region has the DNA TGCCGTAAAAAAGGGAGGGAAGGTCGCTACGAGCAGTACTTC. This encodes CRKKGREGRYEQYF.

The chain has TRBV5-4 and TRBJ1-1; D is undetermined. The CDR3 length is 15 residues. Germline values: CDR1 SGHNT, CDR2 YYREEE (reference sequence). V lost 3 bases and J lost 1, with 13 bases in between. CDR3 sequence: CASSSQFRQNTEAFF. CDR3 in DNA: TGTGCCAGCAGCTCTCAATTTCGACAGAACACTGAAGCTTTCTTT.